These T cell receptor beta chains were read from a single sample in a study of a mutant IDH1 vaccine in newly diagnosed glioma. Only in-frame clones appear in the TCRdb table, and some are missing; sequencing was by immunoSEQ multiplex PCR. The sample consists of around 89,000 clones, about 83% of them appearing once. The specimen comprised PBMCs, sampled from a glioma patient treated with radiotherapy, temozolomide or both. The receptors shown here come from a woman in her forties or fifties with glioma. CDR3s include the opening cysteine and the closing phenylalanine or tryptophan.

TRBJ2-1 | TRBV7-9 | 16 | CASRGVQKGDYNEQFF
TRBJ2-1 | TRBV11-2 | 13 | CASSLVRNNEQFF
TRBJ2-1 | TRBV19 | 14 | CASSISAGGNEQFF
TRBJ1-3 | TRBV25-1 | 14 | CASSVQGNGNTIYF
TRBJ1-2 | TRBV6-5 | 14 | CASSFGTGAYGYTF
TRBJ2-3 | TRBV19 | 15 | CASSARGTSGYTQYF
TRBJ1-5 | TRBV19 | 14 | CASTAGRSGQPQHF
TRBJ1-1 | TRBV7-2 | 13 | CASSSLMNTEAFF
TRBJ1-2 | TRBV29-1 | 13 | CSVVTPPGDGYTF
TRBJ2-1 | TRBV28 | 16 | CASSLKERRSYNEQFF
TRBJ1-2 | TRBV2 | 15 | CASKRGAESNYGYTF
TRBJ2-3 | TRBV30 | 14 | CAWIRGNPTDTQYF
TRBJ1-6 | TRBV7-9 | 17 | CASSSPQGSSYNSPLHF
TRBJ2-7 | TRBV7-8 | 12 | CASSITSIEQYF
TRBJ2-1 | TRBV5-1 | 15 | CASSVDVGSYNEQFF
TRBJ2-7 | TRBV27 | 16 | CASSLYGEGTNYEQYF
TRBJ2-7 | TRBV7-9 | 13 | CASTTDRDHEQYF
TRBJ2-5 | TRBV7-7 | 15 | CASSSPTVGQETQYF
TRBJ1-1 | TRBV18 | 13 | CASCVGERTEAFF
TRBJ2-6 | TRBV30 | 14 | CAWSLGSGANVLTF
TRBJ2-5 | TRBV5-4 | 12 | CASSLAKETQYF
TRBJ2-7 | TRBV7-8 | 14 | CASSLGGRSYEQYF
TRBJ1-1 | TRBV4-1 | 16 | CASSQGGLRVNTEAFF
TRBJ1-1 | TRBV9 | 14 | CASNRGVGNTEAFF
TRBJ1-2 | TRBV7-2 | 14 | CASSPDRVNYGYTF
TRBJ2-3 | TRBV6-5 | 16 | CASSYSVGGGSDTQYF
TRBJ2-5 | TRBV9 | 16 | CASSVGPRGGPETQYF
TRBJ1-3 | TRBV5-1 | 17 | CASSSSPQTGNGNTIYF
TRBJ2-1 | TRBV25-1 | 14 | CASSKTGIYNEQFF
TRBJ1-5 | TRBV10-2 | 15 | CASSESFTSNQPQHF
TRBJ1-6 | TRBV11-3 | 16 | CASSFRGASYNSPLHF
TRBJ1-2 | TRBV11-2 | 16 | CASSSTTGTGSRGYTF
TRBJ1-1 | TRBV6-1 | 14 | CAGTGREGNTEAFF
TRBJ1-3 | TRBV30 | 14 | CAWSFGASGNTIYF
TRBJ2-7 | TRBV7-8 | 14 | CASSPRDRVREQYF
TRBJ2-7 | TRBV5-1 | 13 | CASSLGQDYEQYF
TRBJ2-7 | TRBV19 | 17 | CASSPKLFGVSSYEQYF
TRBJ2-2 | TRBV2 | 14 | CASSELAGTGELFF
TRBJ2-7 | TRBV7-9 | 13 | CASSLVQVAEQYF
TRBJ1-1 | TRBV6-1 | 13 | CASSERGSTEAFF
TRBJ1-4 | TRBV11-2 | 15 | CASSRGGGRGEKLFF
TRBJ1-1 | TRBV7-2 | 12 | CASKAAGQGAFF
TRBJ1-1 | TRBV27 | 12 | CASSGRYTEAFF
TRBJ2-2 | TRBV6-5 | 16 | CASSYSPGEGTGELFF
TRBJ2-1 | TRBV9 | 15 | CASSGGTGLYNEQFF
TRBJ1-6 | TRBV6-1 | 12 | CASSIINSPLHF
TRBJ1-2 | TRBV7-3 | 13 | CASSLQEGYGYTF
TRBJ1-3 | TRBV6-1 | 14 | CASMFTVSGNTIYF
TRBJ1-4 | TRBV7-8 | 16 | CASTGTWIRDREKLFF
TRBJ1-1 | TRBV7-9 | 14 | CASSLTDPNTEAFF
TRBJ1-6 | TRBV7-2 | 11 | CASGLNSPLHF
TRBJ1-1 | TRBV27 | 17 | CASSLRGRASRNTEAFF